The T cell receptor (beta chain) under discussion was sequenced for a study of T cell responses to AZD1222 COVID-19 vaccine. CDR3 length equals 14 residues. Trimming stripped 7 bases from V and 4 bases from J, with 16 bases between. Germline V lookup: CDR1 SGHAT, CDR2 FQNNGV. Clones were sequenced by immunoSEQ multiplex PCR, and TCRdb holds only the in-frame ones, with some missing. This table holds 86,000 or so clones, roughly nine tenths found once. This material consisted of peripheral blood, taken on day 0 of AZD1222 vaccination. The receptor's source is an adult in good health. The chain combines TRBV11-2 with TRBJ1-1; tentatively, D is TRBD1 (5 bases). Here the CDR3 DNA reads TGTGCCAGCACTGGAAATGTCGGGGGCACTGAAGCTTTCTTT. It yields the protein CASTGNVGGTEAFF. Drawing the rest from reference TRBV11-2 and TRBJ1-1, the complete variable domain is EAGVAQSPRYKIIEKRQSVAFWCNPISGHATLYWYQQILGQGPKLLIQFQNNGVVDDSQLPKDRFSAERLKGVDSTLKIQPAKLEDSAVYLCASTGNVGGTEAFFGQGTRLTVV.